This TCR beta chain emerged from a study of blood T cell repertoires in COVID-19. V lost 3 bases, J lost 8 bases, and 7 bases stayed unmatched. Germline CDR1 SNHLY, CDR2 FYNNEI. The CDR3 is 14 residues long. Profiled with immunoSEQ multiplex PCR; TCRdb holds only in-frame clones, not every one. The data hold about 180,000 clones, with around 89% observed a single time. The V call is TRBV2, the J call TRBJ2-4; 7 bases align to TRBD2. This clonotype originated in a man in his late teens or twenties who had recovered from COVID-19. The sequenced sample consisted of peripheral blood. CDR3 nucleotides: TGTGCCAGCAGTGAGCGCGGGAGTGGGTACATTCAGTACTTC. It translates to CASSERGSGYIQYF.